These 8 T cell receptor beta chains share one sample of origin, sequenced in a study of cytomegalovirus exposure and HLA in healthy donors. PCR employed 60 Vbeta and 13 Jbeta primers. Libraries were prepared by immunoSEQ multiplex PCR; TCRdb keeps only in-frame clonotypes and omits some of them. This repertoire shows 110,000 to 150,000 clones, around 75% found once; its top ten account for roughly 1.8%. Sequencing was done on a sample of PBMCs. These receptors were taken from a woman aged 40-49 years in good health and CMV-seronegative.

A few counts support this clone. The chain is built from TRBV7-9 and TRBJ2-1, with 7 bases aligning to TRBD2. CDR3 length equals 16 residues. J lost 4 bases, V lost 4 bases, and 10 bases had no gene match. Germline V gene lookup returns CDR1 SEHNR and CDR2 FQNEAQ (reference sequence). The CDR3 DNA is TGTGCCAGCAGCTCCAGACAAGGGGAGGGGTACAATGAGCAGTTCTTC. Its protein product is CASSSRQGEGYNEQFF.

The chain employs TRBV5-4 and TRBJ1-6; 7 nucleotides align to TRBD1. Germline V lookup: CDR1 SGHNT, CDR2 YYREEE (reference sequence). Germline trimming cut 0 bases from V and 10 bases from J; bases unmatched to any gene: 7. The CDR3 runs 15 residues. The CDR3 DNA reads TGTGCCAGCAGCTTGGGCCGGGACAGTCAGTCACCCCTCCACTTT. This encodes CASSLGRDSQSPLHF.

The gene calls are TRBV11-2 and TRBJ2-2; D may be TRBD1 (6 bases). Germline CDR1 and CDR2: SGHAT and FQNNGV. CDR3 size: 14 residues. Trimming stripped 5 bases from V and 8 bases from J, with 15 bases between. CDR3 residues: CASSRAYREGELFF. The DNA for the CDR3 is TGTGCCAGCAGCCGAGCTTACAGGGAAGGGGAGCTGTTTTTT.

This clone appeared a few times. This chain links TRBV30 with TRBJ2-7, with TRBD1 as a possible D gene (6 bases). CDR1 is GTSNPN and CDR2 is SVGIG in the germline V gene (reference sequence). The CDR3 is 12 residues long. V lost 0 bases, J lost 5 bases, and 8 bases lay in between. The CDR3 DNA follows: TGTGCCTGGAGTGTACCAGGGGACGAGCAGTACTTC. Translated: CAWSVPGDEQYF.

This clone was observed a single time. The CDR3 reads CSAGQIMNTEAFF. The CDR3 bases are TGCAGCGCTGGACAGATAATGAACACTGAAGCTTTCTTT. This chain joins TRBV29-1 and TRBJ1-1; the D gene is possibly TRBD1 (6 bases). With 7 bases removed from V and 0 bases from J, the gap between germline ends came to 12 bases. CDR3 length: 13 amino acids. Germline lookup yields CDR1 SQVTM and CDR2 ANQGSEA.

The chain links TRBV28 to TRBJ1-2, with a possible D match to TRBD1 (6 bases). Per the germline V gene, CDR1 is MDHEN and CDR2 is SYDVKM. V was clipped by 1 base and J by 8 bases, with 23 bases between them. This CDR3 spans 17 amino acids. This CDR3 is CASSLFLDEVGGAGYTF. CDR3 coding DNA: TGTGCCAGCAGTTTATTCCTCGATGAAGTGGGGGGGGCCGGCTACACCTTC.

This chain uses TRBV5-5 with TRBJ1-3, with 9 nucleotides matching TRBD1. Per the germline V gene, CDR1 is SGHKS and CDR2 is YYEKEE (reference sequence). There are 16 residues in the CDR3. The trim removed 4 bases at V and 1 base at J, leaving 6 bases unmatched. The CDR3 DNA sequence: TGTGCCAGCAGCCCCATCGGGACAGGGTCTGGAAACACCATATATTTT. Protein product: CASSPIGTGSGNTIYF.

The chain employs TRBV5-1 and TRBJ2-5, with 8 bases that match TRBD2. The CDR3 is 15 amino acids. Germline V gene lookup returns CDR1 SGHRS and CDR2 YFSETQ. J lost 2 bases, V lost 6 bases, and 9 bases had no gene match. CDR3 nucleotide sequence: TGCGCCAGCAAAATCCTGACTAGCGCACAAGAGACCCAGTACTTC. Translated, it gives CASKILTSAQETQYF.